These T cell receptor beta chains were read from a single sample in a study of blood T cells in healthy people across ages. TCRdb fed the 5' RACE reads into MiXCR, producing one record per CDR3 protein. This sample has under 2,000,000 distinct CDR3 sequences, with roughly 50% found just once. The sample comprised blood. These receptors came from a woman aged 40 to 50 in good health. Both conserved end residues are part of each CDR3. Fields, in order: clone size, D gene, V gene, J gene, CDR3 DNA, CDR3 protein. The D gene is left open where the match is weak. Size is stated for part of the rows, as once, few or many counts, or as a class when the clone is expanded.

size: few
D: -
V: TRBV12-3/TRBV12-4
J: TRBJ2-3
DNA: TGTGCCAGCAGTTGGGGCCCTGGTAGCACAGATACGCAGTATTTT
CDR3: CASSWGPGSTDTQYF

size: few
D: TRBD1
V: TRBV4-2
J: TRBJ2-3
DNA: TGTGCCAGCAGCCAAGCGCAGGGGGCGAACGCAGATACGCAGTATTTT
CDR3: CASSQAQGANADTQYF

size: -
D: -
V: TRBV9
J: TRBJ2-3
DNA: TGTGCCAGCAGAACATTGACCTCGTCTAGCACAGATACGCAGTATTTT
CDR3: CASRTLTSSSTDTQYF

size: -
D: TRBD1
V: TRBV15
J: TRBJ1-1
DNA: TGTGCCACCAGCGCCCGACAGGGACCCGCTTTCTTT
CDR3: CATSARQGPAFF

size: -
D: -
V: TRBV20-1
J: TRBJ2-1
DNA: TGCAGTGCTAGAGAGGCGGGGGCCGCCTACAATGAGCAGTTCTTC
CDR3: CSAREAGAAYNEQFF

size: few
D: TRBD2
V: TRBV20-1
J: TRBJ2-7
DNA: TGCAGTGCAGAAACTAGCGGGGGGGCGCACGAGCAGTACTTC
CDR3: CSAETSGGAHEQYF

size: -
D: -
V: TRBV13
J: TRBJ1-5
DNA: TGTGCCAGCAGCTTAGGTGCAGGGGTTAGCAATCAGCCCCAGCATTTT
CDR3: CASSLGAGVSNQPQHF

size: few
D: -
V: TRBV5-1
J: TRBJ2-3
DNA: TGCGCCAGCAGCTTGGGGCGGAGCCGGACTAGCACAGATACGCAGTATTTT
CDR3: CASSLGRSRTSTDTQYF

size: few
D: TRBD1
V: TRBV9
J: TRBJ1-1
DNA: TGTGCCAGCAGCCCTCGACAGGGCGGCGTGAACACTGAAGCTTTCTTT
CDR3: CASSPRQGGVNTEAFF

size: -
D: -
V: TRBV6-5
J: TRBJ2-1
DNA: TGTGCCAGCAGCTTACTTCGGAGGTCCTACAATGAGCAGTTCTTC
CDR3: CASSLLRRSYNEQFF

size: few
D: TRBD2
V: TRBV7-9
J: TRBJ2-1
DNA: TGTGCCAGCAGCCCGCTAGCGGGGCGAACCTACAATGAGCAGTTCTTC
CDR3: CASSPLAGRTYNEQFF

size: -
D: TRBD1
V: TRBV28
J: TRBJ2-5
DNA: TGTGCCAGCAGTCGACAGGGCCCCCAAGAGACCCAGTACTTC
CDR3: CASSRQGPQETQYF

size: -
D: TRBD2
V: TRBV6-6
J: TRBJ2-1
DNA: TGTGCCAGCAGCCAGCGGGGGGACAATGAGCAGTTCTTC
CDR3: CASSQRGDNEQFF

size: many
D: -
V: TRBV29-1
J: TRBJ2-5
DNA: TGCAGCGTTGGGGCAGGGGTGGAGACCCAGTACTTC
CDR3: CSVGAGVETQYF

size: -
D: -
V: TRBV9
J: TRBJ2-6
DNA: TGTGCCAGCGGTGTGGTCTCTGGGGCCAACGTCCTGACTTTC
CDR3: CASGVVSGANVLTF

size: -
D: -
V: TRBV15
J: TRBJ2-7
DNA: TGTGCCACCAGCAGAGCGGGAGCGGACGAGCAGTACTTC
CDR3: CATSRAGADEQYF

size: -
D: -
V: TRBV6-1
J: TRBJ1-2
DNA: TGTGCCAGCAGTGATTTAAACCGGGACGGATATGGCTACACCTTC
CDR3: CASSDLNRDGYGYTF

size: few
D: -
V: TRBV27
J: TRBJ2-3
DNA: TGTGCCAGCAGTCTAGCAGATTACACAGATACGCAGTATTTT
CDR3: CASSLADYTDTQYF

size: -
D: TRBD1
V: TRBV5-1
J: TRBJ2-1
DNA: TGCGCCAGCAGCTTGAAAGGGACAGGGGGCTTCTACAATGAGCAGTTCTTC
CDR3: CASSLKGTGGFYNEQFF

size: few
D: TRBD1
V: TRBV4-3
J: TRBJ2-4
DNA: TGCGCCAGCAGCCAAGGAAGAACCCTCCCGGGACAGTCAACCCGACTAGCCAAAAACATTCAGTACTTC
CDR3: CASSQGRTLPGQSTRLAKNIQYF

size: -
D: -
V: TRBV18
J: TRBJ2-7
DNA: TGTGCCAGCTCACCAATTCCAGGGCCCCTCTCCTACGAGCAGTACTTC
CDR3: CASSPIPGPLSYEQYF

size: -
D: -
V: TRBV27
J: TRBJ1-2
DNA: TGTGCCAGCAGTTTAGACCCCCTCGCCAGGGGTGGCTACACCTTC
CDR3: CASSLDPLARGGYTF

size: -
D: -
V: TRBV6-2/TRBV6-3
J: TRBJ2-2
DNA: TGTGCCAGCAGTGACCTGAACACCGGGGAGCTGTTTTTT
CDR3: CASSDLNTGELFF

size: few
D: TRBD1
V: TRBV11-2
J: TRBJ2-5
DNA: TGTGCCAGCAGCTTGGGACAGTCGGTGGAGACCCAGTACTTC
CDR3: CASSLGQSVETQYF

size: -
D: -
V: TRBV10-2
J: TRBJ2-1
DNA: TGCGCCAGCAGTGAGCTCGCAGGGACCTCCTACAATGAGCAGTTCTTC
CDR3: CASSELAGTSYNEQFF

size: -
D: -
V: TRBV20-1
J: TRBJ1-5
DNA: TGCAGTGCCGCCCGGGGAGTCAATCAGCCCCAGCATTTT
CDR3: CSAARGVNQPQHF

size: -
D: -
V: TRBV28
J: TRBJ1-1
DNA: TGTGCCAGCAGGACAGTAGGGGGGATGAACACTGAAGCTTTCTTT
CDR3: CASRTVGGMNTEAFF

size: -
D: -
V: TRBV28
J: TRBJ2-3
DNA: TGTGCCAGCAGTTTATCCGGTGGACTGGGTAGCCTCACAGATACGCAGTATTTT
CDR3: CASSLSGGLGSLTDTQYF

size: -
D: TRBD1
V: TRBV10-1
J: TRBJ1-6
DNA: TGCGCCAGCAGCAGAAGACAGGGGGCCGGGAATTCACCCCTCCACTTT
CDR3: CASSRRQGAGNSPLHF

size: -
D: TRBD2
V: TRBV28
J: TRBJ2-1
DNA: TGTGCCAGCAGTTTAAGAGCGGGGGCCGCCCATGGGTTCTTC
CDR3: CASSLRAGAAHGFF

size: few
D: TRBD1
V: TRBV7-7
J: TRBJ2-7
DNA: TGTGCTAGCAGCCCCTTGACAGGGTACTTCTACGAGCAGTACTTC
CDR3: CASSPLTGYFYEQYF

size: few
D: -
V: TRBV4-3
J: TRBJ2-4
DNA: TGCGCCAGCAGCCAAACTCCCTTCAGGGAGAACATTCAGTACTTC
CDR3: CASSQTPFRENIQYF

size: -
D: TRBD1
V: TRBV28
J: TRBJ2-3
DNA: TGTGCCAGCAGCGATTATCGCACGACAGGGGGCAGGGATACGCAGTATTTT
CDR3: CASSDYRTTGGRDTQYF

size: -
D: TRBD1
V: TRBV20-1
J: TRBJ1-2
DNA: TGCAGTGCTAGGGAGACCGGGACAGGGCTGAACTATGGCTACACCTTC
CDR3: CSARETGTGLNYGYTF